A single sample gave rise to the 12 T cell receptor beta chains below, sequenced in a study of T cell repertoires in cytomegalovirus infection. No antigens are known for them. TCRdb called the reads again in MiXCR, with one record for every CDR3 protein. The sample includes some 900,000 distinct CDR3 sequences, over 25% of them seen just once. Specimen: cultured CD8+ T cells from PBMCs, collected from culture after CMV antigen stimulation. The receptors derive from a human donor in good health (CMV status not recorded). Some clones in this sample may be carry-over from other donors' samples.

This clonotype appeared a few times. The genes are TRBV6-5 and TRBJ1-4; D remains ambiguous. V was cut by 0 bases and J by 0 bases, with 5 bases left in between. CDR1 and CDR2 (germline): MNHEY, SVGAGI. The CDR3 contains 15 residues. The CDR3 sequence: CASSYSATTNEKLFF. CDR3 nucleotides: TGTGCCAGCAGTTACTCGGCAACAACTAATGAAAAACTGTTTTTT.

This clonotype was detected only a few times. This chain uses TRBV7-9 with TRBJ1-2, with D perhaps matching TRBD1 (6 bases). V was trimmed by 0 bases and J by 5 bases, leaving 16 bases between them. This CDR3 is 16 amino acids long. Germline CDR1 and CDR2: SEHNR and FQNEAQ (reference sequence). CDR3 sequence reads: CASSLANAQGWYGYTF. CDR3 DNA: TGTGCCAGCAGCTTAGCAAATGCCCAGGGGTGGTATGGCTACACCTTC.

The chain has TRBV5-1 and TRBJ2-2, with no clear D. From germline, CDR1 is SGHRS and CDR2 YFSETQ. This CDR3 has 16 residues. The V end lost 1 base, the J end lost 2 bases, and 12 bases lay between the germline ends. The DNA of the CDR3 is TGCGCCAGCAGCTTGAAGGTCAGAGGAAACACCGGGGAGCTGTTTTTT. Protein sequence: CASSLKVRGNTGELFF.

The chain is built from TRBV14 and TRBJ2-7; unclear D gene. Germline CDR1 and CDR2: SGHDN and FVKESK. Trimming cost V 3 bases and J 1 base, with 13 bases left between them. CDR3 length equals 15 residues. CDR3 DNA sequence: TGTGCCAGCAGCCAGTCCCTAAGTGATTCCTACGAGCAGTACTTC. Protein sequence: CASSQSLSDSYEQYF.

A few counts support this clonotype. The chain has TRBV5-1 and TRBJ1-2; 8 positions agree with TRBD1. After removal of 1 base from V and 1 base from J, the junction contained 9 bases not matched to a gene. The germline gives CDR1 SGHRS, CDR2 YFSETQ. The CDR3 contains 17 residues. The CDR3 region is CASSLNPGQGINYGYTF. CDR3 DNA sequence: TGCGCCAGCAGCTTGAATCCTGGACAGGGTATTAACTATGGCTACACCTTC. The full variable domain, rest sourced from reference TRBV5-1 and TRBJ1-2, is KAGVTQTPRYLIKTRGQQVTLSCSPISGHRSVSWYQQTPGQGLQFLFEYFSETQRNKGNFPGRFSGRQFSNSRSEMNVSTLELGDSALYLCASSLNPGQGINYGYTFGSGTRLTVV.

This clonotype has more than one count but fewer than ten. This chain uses TRBV5-1 with TRBJ2-5; maybe TRBD1 (5 bases). The CDR3 spans 16 residues. The ends were cut back, 4 bases at V and 1 base at J, with 17 bases in the middle. Germline V lookup: CDR1 SGHRS, CDR2 YFSETQ. CDR3 in amino acids: CASSTLTLTVQETQYF. In DNA, the CDR3 is TGCGCCAGCAGCACCCTGACTCTGACAGTCCAAGAGACCCAGTACTTC.

This chain uses TRBV28 with TRBJ1-1, with 9 bases lining up with TRBD1. Germline V gives CDR1 MDHEN, CDR2 SYDVKM. V was pared by 7 bases and J by 0 bases, with 12 bases of the junction left unmatched. The CDR3 sequence is 17 residues long. CDR3 DNA sequence: TGTGCCAGCACCCTGACAGAGGACAGGGGTATGAACACTGAAGCTTTCTTT. It is translated as CASTLTEDRGMNTEAFF. Full variable domain (rest looked up from reference TRBV28 and TRBJ1-1): DVKVTQSSRYLVKRTGEKVFLECVQDMDHENMFWYRQDPGLGLRLIYFSYDVKMKEKGDIPEGYSVSREKKERFSLILESASTNQTSMYLCASTLTEDRGMNTEAFFGQGTRLTVV.

This clonotype was seen a few times. The rearrangement links TRBV28 to TRBJ1-1; 7 positions agree with TRBD1. Germline V gene data show CDR1 as MDHEN and CDR2 as SYDVKM. V was clipped by 3 bases and J by 7 bases; unmatched bases: 5. The CDR3 consists of 13 residues. CDR3 protein: CASSLTGLDEAFF. The DNA of the CDR3 is TGTGCCAGCAGTTTGACAGGGTTGGATGAAGCTTTCTTT.

J is TRBJ2-3 and V is TRBV10-3, with 9 positions matching TRBD2. Germline CDR1 and CDR2: ENHRY and SYGVKD. The CDR3 is 17 residues long. J was trimmed by 0 bases and V by 0 bases; bases with no gene match: 4. CDR3 nucleotides: TGTGCCATCAGTGAGTCGGGGACTAGCAGTAGCACAGATACGCAGTATTTT. Protein product: CAISESGTSSSTDTQYF.

This clonotype was counted a few times. This rearrangement joins TRBV27 to TRBJ2-1; TRBD2 matches at 9 bases. V dropped 5 bases and J dropped 7; count of bases not matched to a gene: 12. From germline, CDR1 is MNHEY and CDR2 SMNVEV (reference sequence). This CDR3 comprises 16 residues. The CDR3 is CASSLSGRGGRNEQFF. CDR3 sequence (DNA): TGTGCCAGCAGTCTCTCCGGGCGGGGGGGCCGAAATGAGCAGTTCTTC.

This clonotype appeared once. The V gene is TRBV4-1, the J gene TRBJ2-1; D might be TRBD2 (5 bases). This CDR3 comprises 13 residues. CDR1 is MGHRA, CDR2 YSYEKL, per germline. The V and J ends lost 0 bases and 12 bases respectively, with 12 bases between them. In DNA form, the CDR3 reads TGCGCCAGCAGCCAAGATGGAGGCAAACGGCAGTTCTTC. This translates into CASSQDGGKRQFF.

A few counts support this clonotype. The CDR3 loop is CASSYRDEQYV. For the CDR3, the DNA is TGTGCCAGCAGTTACAGGGACGAGCAGTACGTC. The genes are TRBV6-2 or TRBV6-3 and TRBJ2-7; D remains ambiguous. CDR3 length: 11 amino acids. In germline, CDR1 is MNHEY, CDR2 SVGEGT. V was trimmed by 2 bases and J by 5 bases, leaving 4 bases between them.